This T cell receptor beta chain stems from a study of blood T cell repertoires in COVID-19. For the study at large: Samples representing acute and convalescent COVID-19 were sourced from the United States, Italy and Spain. In each case, the material was cDNA or gDNA derived from T cells, B-cell-depleted T cells, or PBMCs.

TCRdb's table, derived via immunoSEQ multiplex PCR, lists solely in-frame clones and lacks some. The sample consists of some 270,000 clones, 75% to 85% of them appearing once. CDR3 length: 15 residues. V lost 6 bases to trimming and J lost 1 base, with 15 bases between them. Germline assignment: CDR1 MNHEY and CDR2 SVGAGI. The participants were between roughly 18 and 89 years old and came from under 25 US areas. Which cohort a participant joined came from the clinical history participants gave. The chain is built from TRBV6-5 and TRBJ1-1; D might be TRBD1 (5 bases). This TCR was recovered from a woman in her forties or fifties with acute COVID-19. Sequenced input: PBMCs or T cells enriched from blood (not recorded which). CDR3 region: CASRMEGLGNTEAFF. The CDR3 coding sequence is TGTGCCAGCAGGATGGAGGGGCTCGGGAACACTGAAGCTTTCTTT.